This TCR beta chain was retrieved from a study of molecular identifiers for immune sequencing clone quantification. The sample holds many counts of this clonotype. This CDR3 contains 14 residues. Germline-derived CDR1 and CDR2 are SGHRS and YFSETQ. The V segment lost 3 bases and the J segment 2 bases; nucleotides outside the gene matches: 3. Both previously described methods and listed TCR primers were employed to make bulk TCR libraries. TCRdb called the PCR reads again in MiXCR, with one record for every CDR3 protein. The sample lists more than 550,000 distinct CDR3 sequences; about 25% were seen once.

The chain links TRBV5-1 to TRBJ2-7; 9 positions match TRBD1. Sequencing was done on a sample of naive CD8+ T cells from blood, with Jurkat cell RNA spiked in. As to subset: FACS-sorted CD8+CD4-CCR7+CD45RA+ naive T cells. The origin of this receptor is a human donor in good health. Some libraries in this study had Jurkat cell RNA spiked in. CDR3 amino acids: CASSSGQGTYEQYF. CDR3 sequence (DNA): TGCGCCAGCAGCTCCGGACAGGGGACCTACGAGCAGTACTTC.